This TCR beta chain was sequenced in a study of T-cell memory formation after mild COVID-19. Study-level background: TCR clusters were largely donor specific. General study results and limits: From day 15 to 85, contracting clones were balanced between CD4 and CD8, whereas later expanders leaned toward CD4+. CD4+ contracting clones lay mainly in CM and EM, CD8+ ones in EMRA.

As concerns this clonotype: The antigen is unknown.

Constant-segment primers were used for 5'RACE, and the resulting TCR alpha and TCR beta cDNA libraries carried sample barcodes and UMIs. TCRdb ran MiXCR on the 5' RACE reads and lists one entry per CDR3 protein. The sample includes fewer than 200,000 distinct CDR3 sequences, over 10% of them seen just once. Germline CDR1 is MNHNY and CDR2 is SVGAGI (reference sequence). V lost 2 bases, J lost 0 bases, and 9 bases stayed unmatched. The CDR3 covers 18 residues. This clonotype was sampled from a young man who had mild COVID-19 (a few samples of this study predate the infection). Cell type and time point are not known. The sequenced sample consisted of PBMCs or a T cell subset sorted from them (not recorded which). V is TRBV6-6 and J is TRBJ2-2; 7 bases fit TRBD2. The CDR3 loop is CASSYQGAGSTNTGELFF. For the CDR3, the DNA is TGTGCCAGCAGTTACCAAGGAGCGGGGAGTACGAACACCGGGGAGCTGTTTTTT.